This T cell receptor (beta chain) came from a study of Ad26.COV2.S vaccination and SARS-CoV-2 variants. The protocol was immunoSEQ multiplex PCR, while the TCRdb copy is restricted to in-frame clones and leaves out a portion. Of 300,000 to 350,000 clones in the sample, roughly 89% were seen once. In regard to this clone: The antigen is unknown.

General observations from the study: The placebo group had lower spike-specific TCR breadth than the vaccine recipients did.

Described treatment: 15 to 20 received Ad26.COV2.S at low or high dose, single or two shots; about 5 received placebo; per-sample allocation not given. Following the first vaccine or placebo injection, samples were taken on day 63. The sample consisted of peripheral blood, taken in a trial of Ad26.COV2.S vaccine versus placebo. This receptor was taken from a person aged 18-65 years who received the Ad26.COV2.S COVID-19 vaccine or a placebo.

The CDR3 loop reads CASSKNLNADTQYF. The CDR3 region has the DNA TGTGCCAGTAGTAAAAACCTTAACGCCGATACGCAGTATTTT. The chain recombines TRBV19 with TRBJ2-3; D is unclear. CDR3 length: 14 amino acids. Germline V gene lookup returns CDR1 LNHDA and CDR2 SQIVND (reference sequence). The V and J ends lost 4 bases and 6 bases respectively, with 14 bases between them.